This T cell receptor beta chain was sequenced for a study of long-term antiretroviral therapy in people with HIV. Per germline, CDR1 SGHDN and CDR2 FVKESK. The V and J ends lost 5 bases and 8 bases respectively, with 12 bases between them. The CDR3 spans 13 residues. This was the immunoSEQ v3.0 assay at survey level. The repertoire was sequenced with immunoSEQ multiplex PCR; TCRdb's copy has only in-frame clones and lacks some. Counted here are under 45,000 clones, less than 90% occurring once; the ten biggest clones make up roughly 6.3%. The gene calls are TRBV14 and TRBJ1-4; no definite D call. The clonotype was recovered from a man aged 18 to 29 with HIV. Source: unsorted PBMCs, taken 1 year after starting antiretroviral therapy. CDR3 region: CASSLSAGEKLFF. The CDR3 DNA follows: TGTGCCAGCAGCTTATCCGCGGGGGAAAAACTGTTTTTT.